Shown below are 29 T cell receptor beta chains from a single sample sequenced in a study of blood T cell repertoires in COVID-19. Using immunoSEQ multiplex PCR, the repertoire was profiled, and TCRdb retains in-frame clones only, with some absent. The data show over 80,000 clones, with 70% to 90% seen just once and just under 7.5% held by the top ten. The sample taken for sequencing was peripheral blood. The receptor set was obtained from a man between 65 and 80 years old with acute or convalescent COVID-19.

The CDR3 DNA follows: TGTGCCACCCGACCGGGACAGACGAACACCGGGGAGCTGTTTTTT. Protein: CATRPGQTNTGELFF. The J gene is TRBJ2-2, the V gene TRBV28; 7 positions match TRBD1. The CDR3 contains 15 residues. In germline, CDR1 is MDHEN, CDR2 SYDVKM. V shed 10 bases, J shed 0 bases, and the junction held 8 bases outside the gene matches.

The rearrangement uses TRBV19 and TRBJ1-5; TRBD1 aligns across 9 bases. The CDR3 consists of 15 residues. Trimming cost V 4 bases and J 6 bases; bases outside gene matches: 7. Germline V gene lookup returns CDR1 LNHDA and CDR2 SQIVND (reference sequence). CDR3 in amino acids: CASSRTRDRVQPQHF. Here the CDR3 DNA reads TGTGCCAGTAGTAGGACCCGGGACAGGGTTCAGCCCCAGCATTTT.

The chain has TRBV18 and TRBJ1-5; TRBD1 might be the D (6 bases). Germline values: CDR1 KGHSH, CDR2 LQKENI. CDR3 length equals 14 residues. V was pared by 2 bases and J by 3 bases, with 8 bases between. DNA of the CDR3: TGTGCCAGCTCACCAGGGGACAACAATCAGCCCCAGCATTTT. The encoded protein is CASSPGDNNQPQHF.

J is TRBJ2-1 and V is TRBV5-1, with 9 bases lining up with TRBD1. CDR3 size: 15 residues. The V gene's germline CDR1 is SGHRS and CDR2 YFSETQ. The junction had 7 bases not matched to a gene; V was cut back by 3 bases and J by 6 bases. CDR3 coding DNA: TGCGCCAGCAGCTCCGGACAGGGGACGGGCAATGAGCAGTTCTTC. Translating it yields CASSSGQGTGNEQFF.

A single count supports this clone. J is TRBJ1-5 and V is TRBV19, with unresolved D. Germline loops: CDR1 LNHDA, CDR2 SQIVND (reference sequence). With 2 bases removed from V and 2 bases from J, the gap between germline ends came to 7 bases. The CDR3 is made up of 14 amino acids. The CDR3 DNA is TGTGCCAGTAGTATAAGCTTTGGCAATCAGCCCCAGCATTTT. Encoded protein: CASSISFGNQPQHF.

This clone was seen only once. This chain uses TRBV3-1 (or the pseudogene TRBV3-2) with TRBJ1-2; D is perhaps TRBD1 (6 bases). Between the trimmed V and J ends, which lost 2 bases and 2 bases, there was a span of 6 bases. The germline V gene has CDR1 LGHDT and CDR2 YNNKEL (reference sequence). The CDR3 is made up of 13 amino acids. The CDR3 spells CASSQQGNYGYTF. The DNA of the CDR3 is TGTGCCAGCAGCCAACAGGGGAACTATGGCTACACCTTC.

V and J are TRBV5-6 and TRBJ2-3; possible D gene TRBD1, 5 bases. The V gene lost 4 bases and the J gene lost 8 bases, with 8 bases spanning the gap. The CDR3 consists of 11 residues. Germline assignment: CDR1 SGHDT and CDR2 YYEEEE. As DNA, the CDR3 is TGTGCCAGCAGCCTAAGGGGTACGCAGTATTTT. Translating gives CASSLRGTQYF. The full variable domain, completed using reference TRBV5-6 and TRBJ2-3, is DAGVTQSPTHLIKTRGQQVTLRCSPKSGHDTVSWYQQALGQGPQFIFQYYEEEERQRGNFPDRFSGHQFPNYSSELNVNALLLGDSALYLCASSLRGTQYFGPGTRLTVL.

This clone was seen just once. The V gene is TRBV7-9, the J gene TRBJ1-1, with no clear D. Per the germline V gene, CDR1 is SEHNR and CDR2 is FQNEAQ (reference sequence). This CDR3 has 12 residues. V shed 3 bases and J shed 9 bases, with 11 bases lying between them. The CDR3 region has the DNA TGTGCCAGCAGCTTCGAGGGAATCCAAGCTTTCTTT. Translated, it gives CASSFEGIQAFF.

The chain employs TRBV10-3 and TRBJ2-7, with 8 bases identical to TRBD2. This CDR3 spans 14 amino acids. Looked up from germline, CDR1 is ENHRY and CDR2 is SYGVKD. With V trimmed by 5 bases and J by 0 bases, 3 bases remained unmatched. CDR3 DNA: TGTGCCATCAGTATAGCGGGAACCTCCTACGAGCAGTACTTC. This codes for CAISIAGTSYEQYF.

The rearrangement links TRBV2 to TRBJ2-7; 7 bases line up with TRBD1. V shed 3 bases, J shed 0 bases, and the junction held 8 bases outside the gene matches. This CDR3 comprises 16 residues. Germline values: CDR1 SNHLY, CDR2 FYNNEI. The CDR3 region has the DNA TGTGCCAGCAGTGAGGCTGGACAGGTAATCTCCTACGAGCAGTACTTC. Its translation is CASSEAGQVISYEQYF.

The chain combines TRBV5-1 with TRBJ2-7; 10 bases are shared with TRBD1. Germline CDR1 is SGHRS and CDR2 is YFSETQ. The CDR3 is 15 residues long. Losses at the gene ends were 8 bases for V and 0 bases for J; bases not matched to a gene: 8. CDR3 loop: CASTYDRGLSYEQYF. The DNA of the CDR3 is TGCGCCAGTACCTATGACAGGGGGCTCTCCTACGAGCAGTACTTC. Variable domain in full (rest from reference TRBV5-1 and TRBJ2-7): KAGVTQTPRYLIKTRGQQVTLSCSPISGHRSVSWYQQTPGQGLQFLFEYFSETQRNKGNFPGRFSGRQFSNSRSEMNVSTLELGDSALYLCASTYDRGLSYEQYFGPGTRLTVT.

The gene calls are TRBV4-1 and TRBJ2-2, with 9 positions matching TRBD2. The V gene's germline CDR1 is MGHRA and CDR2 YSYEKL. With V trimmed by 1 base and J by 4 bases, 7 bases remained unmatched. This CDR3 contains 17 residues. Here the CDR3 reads CASSQVVAGGFTGELFF. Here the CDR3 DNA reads TGCGCCAGCAGCCAAGTTGTCGCGGGAGGGTTCACCGGGGAGCTGTTTTTT.

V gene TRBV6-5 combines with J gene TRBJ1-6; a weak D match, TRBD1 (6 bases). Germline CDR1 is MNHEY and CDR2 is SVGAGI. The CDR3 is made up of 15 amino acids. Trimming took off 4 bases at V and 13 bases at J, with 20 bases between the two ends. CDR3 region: CASSLGDLGGGPLHF. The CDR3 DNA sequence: TGTGCCAGCAGTTTAGGGGACCTAGGGGGGGGGCCCCTCCACTTT.

CDR3 DNA sequence: TGTGCCAGCAGCATCAGACAGGGGTCTGGAAACACCATATATTTT. Protein sequence: CASSIRQGSGNTIYF. The J gene is TRBJ1-3, the V gene TRBV7-2, with TRBD1 matching over 8 bases. Germline CDR1 is SGHTA and CDR2 is FQGNSA. The CDR3 is 15 residues long. The junction had 4 bases not matched to a gene; V was cut back by 5 bases and J by 1 base. The full variable domain, rest sourced from reference TRBV7-2 and TRBJ1-3, is GAGVSQSPSNKVTEKGKDVELRCDPISGHTALYWYRQSLGQGLEFLIYFQGNSAPDKSGLPSDRFSAERTGGSVSTLTIQRTQQEDSAVYLCASSIRQGSGNTIYFGEGSWLTVV.

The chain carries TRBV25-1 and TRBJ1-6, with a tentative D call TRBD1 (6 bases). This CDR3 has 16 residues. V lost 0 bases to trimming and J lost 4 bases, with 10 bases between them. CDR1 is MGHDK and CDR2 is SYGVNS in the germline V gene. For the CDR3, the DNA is TGTGCCAGCAGTGAATATACAGGGACGTATAATTCACCCCTCCACTTT. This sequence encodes CASSEYTGTYNSPLHF.

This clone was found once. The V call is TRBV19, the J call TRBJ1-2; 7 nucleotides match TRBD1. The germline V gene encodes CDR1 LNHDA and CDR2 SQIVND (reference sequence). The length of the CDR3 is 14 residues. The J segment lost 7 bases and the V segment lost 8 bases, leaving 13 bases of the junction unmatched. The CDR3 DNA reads TGTGCCAGTTCCCAGACAGGGTCAAATGGTGGCTACACCTTC. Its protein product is CASSQTGSNGGYTF. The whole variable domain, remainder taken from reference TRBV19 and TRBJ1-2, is DGGITQSPKYLFRKEGQNVTLSCEQNLNHDAMYWYRQDPGQGLRLIYYSQIVNDFQKGDIAEGYSVSREKKESFPLTVTSAQKNPTAFYLCASSQTGSNGGYTFGSGTRLTVV.

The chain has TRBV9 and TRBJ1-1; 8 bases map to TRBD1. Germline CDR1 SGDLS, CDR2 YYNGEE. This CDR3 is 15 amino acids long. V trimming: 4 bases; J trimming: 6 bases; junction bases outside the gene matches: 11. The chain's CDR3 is CASSSSLRDRPEAFF. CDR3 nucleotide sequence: TGTGCCAGCAGCTCTTCCCTCCGGGACAGGCCTGAAGCTTTCTTT. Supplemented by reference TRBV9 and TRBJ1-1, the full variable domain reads DSGVTQTPKHLITATGQRVTLRCSPRSGDLSVYWYQQSLDQGLQFLIQYYNGEERAKGNILERFSAQQFPDLHSELNLSSLELGDSALYFCASSSSLRDRPEAFFGQGTRLTVV.

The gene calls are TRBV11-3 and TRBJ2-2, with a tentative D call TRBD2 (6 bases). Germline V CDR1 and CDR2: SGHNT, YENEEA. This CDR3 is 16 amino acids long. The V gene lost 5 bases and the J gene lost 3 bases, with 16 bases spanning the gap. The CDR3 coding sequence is TGTGCCAGCAGCCCTGACACGGGACTTTACACCGGGGAGCTGTTTTTT. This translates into CASSPDTGLYTGELFF.

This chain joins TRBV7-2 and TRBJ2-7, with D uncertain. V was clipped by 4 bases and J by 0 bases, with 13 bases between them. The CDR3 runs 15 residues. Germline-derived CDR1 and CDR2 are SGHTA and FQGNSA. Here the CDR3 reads CASSSQSGSSYEQYF. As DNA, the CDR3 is TGTGCCAGCAGCTCCCAGTCCGGGTCCTCCTACGAGCAGTACTTC. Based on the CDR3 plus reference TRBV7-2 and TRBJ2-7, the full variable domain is GAGVSQSPSNKVTEKGKDVELRCDPISGHTALYWYRQSLGQGLEFLIYFQGNSAPDKSGLPSDRFSAERTGGSVSTLTIQRTQQEDSAVYLCASSSQSGSSYEQYFGPGTRLTVT.

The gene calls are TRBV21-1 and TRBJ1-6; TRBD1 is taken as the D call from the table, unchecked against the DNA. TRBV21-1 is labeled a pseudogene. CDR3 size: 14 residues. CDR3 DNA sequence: TGTGCCAGCAGCAAAGTGGGACACGGTCCACCCCTCCACTTT. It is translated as CASSKVGHGPPLHF.

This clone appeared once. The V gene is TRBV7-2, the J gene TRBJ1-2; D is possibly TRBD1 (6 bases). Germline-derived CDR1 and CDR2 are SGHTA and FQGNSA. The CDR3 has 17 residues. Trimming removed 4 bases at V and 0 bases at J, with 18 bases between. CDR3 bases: TGTGCCAGCAGCTCACCTGACAGGTTGGGTTCTAACTATGGCTACACCTTC. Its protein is CASSSPDRLGSNYGYTF.

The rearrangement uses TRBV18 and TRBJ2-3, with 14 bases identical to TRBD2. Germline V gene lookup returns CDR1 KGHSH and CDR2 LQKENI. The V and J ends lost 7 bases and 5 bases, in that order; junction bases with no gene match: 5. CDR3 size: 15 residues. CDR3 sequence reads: CASYNGLAGGDTQYF. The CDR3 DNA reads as TGTGCCAGCTATAACGGACTAGCGGGGGGAGATACGCAGTATTTT.

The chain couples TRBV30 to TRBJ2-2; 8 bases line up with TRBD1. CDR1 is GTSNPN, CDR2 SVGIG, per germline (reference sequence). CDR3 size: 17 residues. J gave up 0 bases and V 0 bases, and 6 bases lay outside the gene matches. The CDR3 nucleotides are TGTGCCTGGAGTGTATTGTGGGGACAGGCGAACACCGGGGAGCTGTTTTTT. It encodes CAWSVLWGQANTGELFF.

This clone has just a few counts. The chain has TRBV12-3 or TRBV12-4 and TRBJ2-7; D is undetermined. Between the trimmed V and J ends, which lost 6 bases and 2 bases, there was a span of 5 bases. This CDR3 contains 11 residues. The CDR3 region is CASSPAYEQYF. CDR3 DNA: TGTGCCAGCAGCCCTGCCTACGAGCAGTACTTC.

The CDR3 is CASSYTDRGGGTQYF. DNA for the CDR3: TGTGCCAGCAGTTATACGGACCGCGGGGGGGGGACCCAGTACTTC. The chain combines TRBV6-5 with TRBJ2-5; 9 bases match TRBD2. In germline, CDR1 is MNHEY, CDR2 SVGAGI. The V and J ends lost 3 bases and 7 bases, in that order; junction bases with no gene match: 9. This CDR3 is 15 amino acids long.

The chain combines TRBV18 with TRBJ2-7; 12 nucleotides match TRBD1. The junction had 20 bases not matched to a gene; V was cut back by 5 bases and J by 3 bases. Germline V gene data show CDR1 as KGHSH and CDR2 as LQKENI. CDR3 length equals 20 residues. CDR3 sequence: CASSSKPGQGASLLYYEQYF. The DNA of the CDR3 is TGTGCCAGCTCATCAAAACCGGGACAGGGGGCGAGTCTTCTCTACTACGAGCAGTACTTC.

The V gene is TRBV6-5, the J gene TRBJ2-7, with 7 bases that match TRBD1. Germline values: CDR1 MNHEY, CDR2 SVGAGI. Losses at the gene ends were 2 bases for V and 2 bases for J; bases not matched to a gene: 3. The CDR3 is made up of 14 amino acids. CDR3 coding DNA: TGTGCCAGCAGTTACGGGGGACAGCCCTACGAGCAGTACTTC. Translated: CASSYGGQPYEQYF.

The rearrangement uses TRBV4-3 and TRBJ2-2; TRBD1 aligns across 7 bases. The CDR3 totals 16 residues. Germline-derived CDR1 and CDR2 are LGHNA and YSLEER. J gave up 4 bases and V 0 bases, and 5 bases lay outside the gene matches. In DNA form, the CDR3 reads TGCGCCAGCAGCCAAGATCTCGGGACAGTCACCGGGGAGCTGTTTTTT. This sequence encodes CASSQDLGTVTGELFF.

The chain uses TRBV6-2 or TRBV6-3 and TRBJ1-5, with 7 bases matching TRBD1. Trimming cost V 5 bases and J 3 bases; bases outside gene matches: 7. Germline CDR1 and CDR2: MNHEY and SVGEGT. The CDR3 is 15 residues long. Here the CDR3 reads CASSLGQILNQPQHF. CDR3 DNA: TGTGCCAGCAGTCTGGGACAGATCCTCAATCAGCCCCAGCATTTT.